A selection of T cell receptor beta chains follows, all from one sample in a study of cytomegalovirus exposure and HLA in healthy donors. Produced via immunoSEQ multiplex PCR; TCRdb's table is partial and in-frame only. The sample contains more than 85,000 clones, 81% of which appear only once. Sequencing was carried out using PBMCs. The receptors were gathered from a woman in her 30s in good health and CMV-seronegative. CDR3s include the opening cysteine and the closing phenylalanine or tryptophan. D genes are given only for firm matches. Clone sizes are given selectively: once, few, many, or a class where the clone is expanded.

V: TRBV7-2; size: NA; J: TRBJ1-1; D: NA; CDR3: CASSRVNTEAFF; DNA: TGTGCCAGCAGTCGTGTCAACACTGAAGCTTTCTTT
V: TRBV19; size: NA; J: TRBJ2-3; D: NA; CDR3: CASSTSGQGTQYF; DNA: TGTGCCAGTAGTACCTCTGGTCAGGGTACGCAGTATTTT
V: TRBV14; size: NA; J: TRBJ1-2; D: NA; CDR3: CASSLLSGNYGYTF; DNA: TGTGCCAGCAGCCTCTTATCGGGTAACTATGGCTACACCTTC
V: TRBV5-4; size: few; J: TRBJ2-3; D: TRBD2; CDR3: CASSISLAANSPDTQYF; DNA: TGTGCCAGCAGCATTTCTCTAGCGGCTAACTCCCCAGATACGCAGTATTTT
V: TRBV30; size: NA; J: TRBJ1-1; D: NA; CDR3: CAWSVLPGRGMNTEAFF; DNA: TGTGCCTGGAGTGTACTCCCGGGGAGGGGGATGAACACTGAAGCTTTCTTT
V: TRBV30; size: NA; J: TRBJ1-3; D: NA; CDR3: CAWITSRRGNTIYF; DNA: TGTGCCTGGATCACGTCCCGGCGGGGAAACACCATATATTTT
V: TRBV10-3; size: NA; J: TRBJ2-6; D: NA; CDR3: CAISSSGANVLTF; DNA: TGTGCCATCAGCAGCTCTGGGGCCAACGTCCTGACTTTC
V: TRBV5-1; size: NA; J: TRBJ2-3; D: NA; CDR3: CASSYQDTQYF; DNA: TGCGCCAGCAGCTATCAGGATACGCAGTATTTT
V: TRBV5-6; size: NA; J: TRBJ1-2; D: NA; CDR3: CASSVNYGYTF; DNA: TGTGCCAGCAGCGTAAACTATGGCTACACCTTC
V: TRBV5-4; size: NA; J: TRBJ2-1; D: NA; CDR3: CASSLGASDNNEQFF; DNA: TGTGCCAGCAGCTTGGGGGCTAGCGACAACAATGAGCAGTTCTTC
V: TRBV27; size: once; J: TRBJ2-7; D: TRBD1; CDR3: CASSPTRQGVLYEQYF; DNA: TGTGCCAGCAGCCCAACCAGACAGGGCGTCCTGTACGAGCAGTACTTC
V: TRBV7-2; size: NA; J: TRBJ1-5; D: TRBD1; CDR3: CASSIGQGLLPQHF; DNA: TGTGCCAGCAGCATCGGACAGGGGCTTTTGCCCCAGCATTTT
V: TRBV29-1; size: NA; J: TRBJ1-1; D: NA; CDR3: CSSGGVNTEAFF; DNA: TGCAGCTCGGGGGGGGTGAACACTGAAGCTTTCTTT
V: TRBV2; size: NA; J: TRBJ2-1; D: NA; CDR3: CASALAAEEFF; DNA: TGTGCCAGCGCCTTGGCGGCTGAAGAGTTCTTC
V: TRBV27; size: few; J: TRBJ1-4; D: NA; CDR3: CASSLAGSFNEKLFF; DNA: TGTGCCAGCAGTTTAGCAGGCAGCTTCAATGAAAAACTGTTTTTT
V: TRBV14; size: once; J: TRBJ2-3; D: TRBD2; CDR3: CASSQVTGGGTDTQYF; DNA: TGTGCCAGCAGCCAAGTTACGGGAGGAGGCACAGATACGCAGTATTTT
V: TRBV9; size: NA; J: TRBJ1-1; D: TRBD1; CDR3: CASSISTGAGEAFF; DNA: TGTGCCAGCAGCATTTCGACAGGGGCGGGTGAAGCTTTCTTT
V: TRBV28; size: few; J: TRBJ2-2; D: TRBD1; CDR3: CASTSGTGGVAGELFF; DNA: TGTGCCAGCACGTCCGGGACAGGGGGCGTCGCCGGGGAGCTGTTTTTT
V: TRBV28; size: NA; J: TRBJ1-2; D: NA; CDR3: CASTGIGEGDGYTF; DNA: TGTGCCAGCACCGGGATCGGGGAAGGAGATGGCTACACCTTC
V: TRBV30; size: NA; J: TRBJ1-2; D: NA; CDR3: CAWSPGDGYGYTF; DNA: TGTGCCTGGAGTCCCGGGGATGGGTATGGCTACACCTTC
V: TRBV5-5; size: NA; J: TRBJ1-1; D: NA; CDR3: CASSRRGDTEAFF; DNA: TGTGCCAGCAGCCGCAGGGGTGACACTGAAGCTTTCTTT
V: TRBV5-1; size: NA; J: TRBJ2-3; D: TRBD2; CDR3: CASSLGVGSGADTQYF; DNA: TGCGCCAGCAGCTTGGGGGTCGGGAGCGGGGCAGATACGCAGTATTTT
V: TRBV29-1; size: NA; J: TRBJ1-1; D: NA; CDR3: CSVAPVNTEAFF; DNA: TGCAGCGTTGCCCCGGTGAACACTGAAGCTTTCTTT
V: TRBV19; size: NA; J: TRBJ1-1; D: NA; CDR3: CASSRPGLYTEAFF; DNA: TGTGCCAGTAGCCGTCCGGGACTTTACACTGAAGCTTTCTTT
V: TRBV4-2; size: NA; J: TRBJ2-1; D: NA; CDR3: CASSQAAREGVYNEQFF; DNA: TGTGCCAGCAGCCAAGCCGCTAGGGAGGGGGTCTACAATGAGCAGTTCTTC
V: TRBV7-2; size: NA; J: TRBJ2-7; D: TRBD2; CDR3: CASSLGLATEGQYF; DNA: TGTGCCAGCAGCTTGGGACTAGCGACCGAGGGGCAGTACTTC
V: TRBV5-5; size: NA; J: TRBJ2-7; D: TRBD1; CDR3: CASSSRDRSYEQYF; DNA: TGTGCCAGCAGCAGCAGGGACAGGTCCTACGAGCAGTACTTC
V: TRBV5-1; size: NA; J: TRBJ2-7; D: TRBD1; CDR3: CASSPRTGSYEQYF; DNA: TGCGCCAGCAGCCCGCGGACAGGGTCCTACGAGCAGTACTTC
V: TRBV28; size: few; J: TRBJ2-3; D: TRBD2; CDR3: CASRAGGEADTQYF; DNA: TGTGCCAGCAGGGCTGGGGGGGAGGCAGATACGCAGTATTTT
V: TRBV5-4; size: NA; J: TRBJ2-5; D: NA; CDR3: CASSFQGAGETQYF; DNA: TGTGCCAGCAGCTTTCAGGGAGCGGGAGAGACCCAGTACTTC
V: TRBV6-5; size: once; J: TRBJ1-1; D: NA; CDR3: CASKTRFSTEAFF; DNA: TGTGCCAGCAAAACCCGGTTTAGCACTGAAGCTTTCTTT
V: TRBV6-4; size: NA; J: TRBJ2-7; D: NA; CDR3: CASNVDNEQYF; DNA: TGTGCCAGCAATGTTGACAACGAGCAGTACTTC
V: TRBV19; size: NA; J: TRBJ2-2; D: TRBD1; CDR3: CASSKSLRQGPNTGELFF; DNA: TGTGCCAGTAGTAAGTCCCTCAGACAGGGCCCGAACACCGGGGAGCTGTTTTTT
V: TRBV2; size: NA; J: TRBJ2-1; D: NA; CDR3: CASSGLADEQFF; DNA: TGTGCCAGCAGTGGATTAGCCGATGAGCAGTTCTTC
V: TRBV6-1; size: few; J: TRBJ1-3; D: NA; CDR3: CASSEWGGGNTIYF; DNA: TGTGCCAGCAGTGAATGGGGGGGTGGAAACACCATATATTTT
V: TRBV19; size: NA; J: TRBJ2-2; D: NA; CDR3: CASRGGAPNTGELFF; DNA: TGTGCCAGTCGAGGGGGGGCGCCTAACACCGGGGAGCTGTTTTTT
V: TRBV27; size: NA; J: TRBJ2-5; D: TRBD2; CDR3: CASSSRTSGSLETQYF; DNA: TGTGCCAGCAGTTCCCGGACTAGCGGGAGTTTAGAGACCCAGTACTTC
V: TRBV2; size: once; J: TRBJ2-4; D: NA; CDR3: CASSGDSDLAKNIQYF; DNA: TGTGCCAGCAGCGGGGACTCCGACTTAGCCAAAAACATTCAGTACTTC
V: TRBV29-1; size: few; J: TRBJ2-7; D: NA; CDR3: CSVSDIGVPYEQYF; DNA: TGCAGCGTTTCTGACATTGGTGTCCCCTACGAGCAGTACTTC
V: TRBV5-5; size: few; J: TRBJ2-5; D: TRBD2; CDR3: CASRLGWTSGQETQYF; DNA: TGTGCCAGCAGACTGGGGTGGACTAGCGGCCAAGAGACCCAGTACTTC
V: TRBV7-3; size: NA; J: TRBJ2-1; D: NA; CDR3: CASSSQGYNEQFF; DNA: TGTGCCAGCAGCTCGCAGGGGTACAATGAGCAGTTCTTC
V: TRBV2; size: NA; J: TRBJ2-7; D: NA; CDR3: CASSDGSYEQYF; DNA: TGTGCCAGCAGTGACGGCTCCTACGAGCAGTACTTC
V: TRBV6-6; size: NA; J: TRBJ2-7; D: NA; CDR3: CASSYGTGFYEQYF; DNA: TGTGCCAGCAGTTATGGAACAGGCTTCTACGAGCAGTACTTC
V: TRBV2; size: NA; J: TRBJ2-2; D: TRBD2; CDR3: CASSELAGVTGELFF; DNA: TGTGCCAGCAGTGAACTAGCGGGAGTTACCGGGGAGCTGTTTTTT
V: TRBV4-1; size: NA; J: TRBJ2-7; D: TRBD2; CDR3: CASSQTERGFYEQYF; DNA: TGCGCCAGCAGCCAAACGGAGCGGGGGTTCTACGAGCAGTACTTC
V: TRBV28; size: few; J: TRBJ2-2; D: TRBD2; CDR3: CASSFGAGVSAGELFF; DNA: TGTGCCAGCAGTTTTGGGGCGGGAGTCTCCGCCGGGGAGCTGTTTTTT
V: TRBV6-1; size: NA; J: TRBJ2-1; D: TRBD2; CDR3: CASSERAGGGSEQFF; DNA: TGTGCCAGCAGTGAACGGGCGGGAGGAGGGTCTGAGCAGTTCTTC
V: TRBV5-1; size: NA; J: TRBJ2-3; D: NA; CDR3: CASSLVSGGTDTQYF; DNA: TGCGCCAGCAGCTTGGTTAGCGGAGGCACAGATACGCAGTATTTT
V: TRBV14; size: NA; J: TRBJ2-1; D: TRBD2; CDR3: CASSQSTSGDGKQFF; DNA: TGTGCCAGCAGCCAAAGCACTAGCGGGGATGGTAAGCAGTTCTTC
V: TRBV28; size: NA; J: TRBJ1-2; D: NA; CDR3: CASSLSGHGYTF; DNA: TGTGCCAGCAGTTTAAGCGGGCATGGCTACACCTTC
V: TRBV15; size: once; J: TRBJ2-7; D: NA; CDR3: CATSRDVDRDYEQYF; DNA: TGTGCCACCAGCAGAGATGTGGACCGGGACTACGAGCAGTACTTC
V: TRBV5-1; size: NA; J: TRBJ2-5; D: TRBD1; CDR3: CASSSGQEQTQYF; DNA: TGCGCCAGCAGCTCGGGACAGGAGCAGACCCAGTACTTC
V: TRBV2; size: NA; J: TRBJ2-1; D: TRBD1; CDR3: CASSEKGRGLYNEQFF; DNA: TGTGCCAGCAGTGAAAAGGGCAGGGGGCTATACAATGAGCAGTTCTTC
V: TRBV18; size: NA; J: TRBJ2-5; D: NA; CDR3: CASSPGSLETQYF; DNA: TGTGCCAGCTCACCAGGTAGTTTGGAGACCCAGTACTTC
V: TRBV30; size: few; J: TRBJ2-1; D: NA; CDR3: CAWTTAFYNEQFF; DNA: TGTGCCTGGACGACAGCCTTCTACAATGAGCAGTTCTTC
V: TRBV5-6; size: NA; J: TRBJ2-1; D: TRBD2; CDR3: CASSMTGTTFYNEQFF; DNA: TGTGCCAGCAGCATGACCGGGACTACGTTCTACAATGAGCAGTTCTTC
V: TRBV18; size: NA; J: TRBJ2-1; D: NA; CDR3: CASSPPNRISHNEQFF; DNA: TGTGCCAGCTCACCACCAAACAGGATAAGCCACAATGAGCAGTTCTTC
V: TRBV7-9; size: few; J: TRBJ2-1; D: TRBD2; CDR3: CASSSTSGAKNEQFF; DNA: TGTGCCAGCAGCTCGACTAGCGGGGCAAAGAATGAGCAGTTCTTC
V: TRBV28; size: NA; J: TRBJ2-1; D: NA; CDR3: CASRGGAWGYNEQFF; DNA: TGTGCCAGCAGGGGGGGAGCCTGGGGCTACAATGAGCAGTTCTTC